Below, one T cell receptor (beta chain) is given with its context. The antigen this receptor binds is unknown. No clone much larger than this one lies a single base away; base qualities are absent. Genomic DNA was isolated using the QIAamp DNA Blood Mini Kit and then sent out for immunoSEQ repertoire analysis. CDR3 regions were amplified by multiplex PCR from a standard quantity of genomic DNA template. An Illumina platform was used to sequence the PCR products. The original methods were these. Alignment of sequences was done against a reference, and the V, D and J gene definitions came from IMGT. To eliminate PCR and sequencing errors, a nearest-neighbor clustering algorithm combined closely related sequences. V, D and J usage in productive unique and total sequences was analyzed using ImmunoSEQ Analyzer tools and R version 3.6.1. Entries here come from immuneACCESS through TCRdb and include only in-frame sequences with V and J called. Some clones fail to appear in such tables; in the studies checked, an unresolved V gene covers under half of the shortfall, and the cause of the remainder is unknown. V and J calls and clone size come straight from that table; D and trimming were deduced from the DNA. The sample contains 3,000 to 4,000 clones, 90% to 95% of them found a single time. Around 4.1% of the sample belongs to the ten largest clones.

These data are taken from a study of immunodeficiency (dated by TCRdb to about 2019). With respect to the entire study: Repertoire analysis was performed to search for VDJ recombination defects and oligoclonality. Overall results and qualifications from the work: Severe oligoclonality, judged by top-100 and total clonotype frequencies, was seen in patient CD8+ but not CD4+ T cells. Entropy comparisons showed n=3 (open circles) for patients versus healthy controls; a thymic development effect was only suggested as possible. V-J pairing and productive entropy in CD4+ T cells appeared similar in patients and controls.

Before TCR sequencing, CD3+CD4+ T cells were sorted out of fresh PBMCs. Its CDR3 holds 14 amino acids, cysteine through phenylalanine. Kept here is only the CDR3 DNA, which spans 42 bases and is read in frame from base 1. V has 4 bases trimmed and J has 8 bases trimmed; junction bases matching no gene number 8. CDR1 and CDR2, per the germline V gene, are SGDLS and YYNGEE. The rearrangement combines TRBV9 with TRBJ1-4; TRBD1 matches 7 bases in the middle. Input material: CD4+ T cells from blood. This TCR derives from a human donor in good health. Here is the DNA: TGTGCCAGCAGCACCAGACAGGGCCCCGAAAAACTGTTTTTT. The encoded protein is CASSTRQGPEKLFF.